This T cell receptor beta chain stems from a study of CD8 T cells in Susac syndrome. Study context: Five or six sequenced Susac syndrome patients had clinically active disease, while about 8 were in remission. Study results and caveats: A relatively small number of individuals underwent TCR sequencing and HLA analysis.

This clonotype was observed a single time. The antigen is undetermined. RNA in amounts of roughly 0.5 to 1 ug was reverse transcribed with random hexamers. Multiplex immunoSEQ PCR targeted 54 Vbeta and 13 Jbeta TCR beta segments. Via MiXCR, TCRdb re-called the immunoSEQ multiplex PCR reads, giving one row per CDR3 protein. The profile shows some 77,000 distinct CDR3 sequences, more than 85% of them singletons. Negative isolation yielded CD8+ and CD4+ T cells; FACS enriched TEMRA cells. The origin of this receptor is a human donor with Susac syndrome. Sample: CD4+ T cells from PBMCs.

CDR3 region: CAWSPSGRGNTGELFF. The DNA for the CDR3 is TGTGCCTGGAGTCCTAGCGGGAGAGGTAACACCGGGGAGCTGTTTTTT. V is TRBV30 and J is TRBJ2-2, with 10 bases fitting TRBD2. The CDR3 runs to 16 residues. V was clipped by 2 bases and J by 2 bases; unmatched bases: 5. CDR1 is GTSNPN and CDR2 is SVGIG in the germline V gene (reference sequence).